The 10 T cell receptor beta chains below were found in one sample sequenced in a study of T cell responses to AZD1222 COVID-19 vaccine. This table comes from immunoSEQ multiplex PCR, and its TCRdb copy is limited to in-frame clones, with some not included. The data show 150,000 to 200,000 clones, around 91% seen once. Material: peripheral blood, obtained on day 0 of AZD1222 vaccination. These receptor sequences come from an adult in good health.

The chain joins TRBV4-2 to TRBJ1-1; 7 nucleotides line up with TRBD1. Germline-derived CDR1 and CDR2 are LGHNA and YNFKEQ. This CDR3 has 14 residues. Unmatched junction bases numbered 8, after V lost 4 bases and J lost 6 bases. Here the CDR3 DNA reads TGTGCCAGCAGCCCTCAGGGGGGTCGGGCTGAAGCTTTCTTT. Residues: CASSPQGGRAEAFF.

The gene calls are TRBV11-2 and TRBJ2-1, with D possibly matching TRBD2 (7 bases). Trimming removed 5 bases from V and 7 bases from J, with 24 bases in between. The germline V gene has CDR1 SGHAT and CDR2 FQNNGV. This CDR3 has 17 amino acids. The CDR3 sequence is CASSQGAGARFFNEQFF. Written as DNA, the CDR3 is TGTGCCAGCAGCCAAGGGGCGGGGGCTCGTTTTTTTAATGAGCAGTTCTTC.

The V call is TRBV7-8, the J call TRBJ1-5; D may be TRBD1 (6 bases). Trimming took 3 bases from V and 10 from J, leaving 19 bases between them. Germline V lookup: CDR1 SGHVS, CDR2 FQNEAQ. CDR3 length: 15 amino acids. CDR3 sequence: CASSFQGHEPDPQHF. The CDR3 nucleotides read TGTGCCAGCAGCTTCCAGGGACACGAGCCGGATCCCCAGCATTTT.

The rearrangement links TRBV9 to TRBJ2-1, with a possible D match to TRBD2 (6 bases). The CDR3 is 14 amino acids. CDR1 is SGDLS and CDR2 is YYNGEE in the germline V gene. Trimming removed 1 base from V and 3 bases from J, with 8 bases in between. In DNA form, the CDR3 reads TGTGCCAGCAGCGTATCCGGGGGCTACAATGAGCAGTTCTTC. This gives the protein CASSVSGGYNEQFF.

In this sample, this clone turned up once. This chain joins TRBV2 and TRBJ1-6, with D possibly matching TRBD1 (5 bases). This CDR3 region has 12 residues. V lost 5 bases and J lost 7, with 6 bases in between. Germline V gene lookup returns CDR1 SNHLY and CDR2 FYNNEI. This chain's CDR3 is CASSPGNSPLHF. CDR3 nucleotide sequence: TGTGCCAGCAGTCCAGGGAATTCACCCCTCCACTTT.

The V call is TRBV3-1 (or the pseudogene TRBV3-2), the J call TRBJ1-5; D uncertain. CDR3 length equals 13 residues. V lost 1 base to trimming and J lost 7 bases, with 8 bases between them. Germline V gives CDR1 LGHDT, CDR2 YNNKEL (reference sequence). The CDR3 sequence is CASSQVTQQPQHF. CDR3 coding DNA: TGTGCCAGCAGCCAAGTTACCCAACAGCCCCAGCATTTT.

This chain uses TRBV7-2 with TRBJ1-1; D is perhaps TRBD1 (6 bases). V was trimmed by 7 bases and J by 1 base, leaving 10 bases between them. This CDR3 region has 13 residues. Germline V gene data show CDR1 as SGHTA and CDR2 as FQGNSA. This chain's CDR3 is CASKTGTNTEAFF. The CDR3 DNA reads TGTGCCAGCAAGACAGGAACGAACACTGAAGCTTTCTTT.

The chain carries TRBV6-2 or TRBV6-3 and TRBJ1-5, with D hard to call. V was clipped by 4 bases and J by 0 bases, with 1 base between them. Looked up from germline, CDR1 is MNHEY and CDR2 is SVGEGT. The CDR3 is made up of 12 amino acids. CDR3 residues: CASSFSNQPQHF. In nucleotides, the CDR3 is TGTGCCAGCAGTTTTAGCAATCAGCCCCAGCATTTT.

The rearrangement uses TRBV18 and TRBJ2-7, with a weak D call TRBD1 (6 bases). Germline CDR1 KGHSH, CDR2 LQKENI. There are 15 residues in the CDR3. Trimming removed 2 bases at V and 6 bases at J, with 17 bases between. The CDR3 sequence: CASSPTVGQGFEQYF. The DNA for the CDR3 is TGTGCCAGCTCACCAACCGTGGGACAAGGCTTCGAGCAGTACTTC.

The V gene is TRBV5-4, the J gene TRBJ1-1, with 8 bases fitting TRBD1. Germline V gives CDR1 SGHNT, CDR2 YYREEE (reference sequence). The CDR3 is made up of 15 amino acids. J lost 1 base, V lost 1 base, and 3 bases had no gene match. The CDR3 nucleotides read TGTGCCAGCAGCTTGCCTGGGACAGGGAACACTGAAGCTTTCTTT. This translates into CASSLPGTGNTEAFF.